This T cell receptor beta chain was sequenced in a study of T cell responses to AZD1222 COVID-19 vaccine. Generated by immunoSEQ multiplex PCR, the TCRdb table keeps only in-frame clones and is missing some. This sample carries 69,000 or so clones, 88% of them seen once, and the ten largest clones take 4.8%. This sample comprised peripheral blood, obtained 28 days after the second dose of the MenACWY control vaccine. The sequence was collected from an adult who received the MenACWY meningococcal vaccine as a control.

The DNA of the CDR3 is TGTGCCAGCACCGAGACAGGGGGGTTCGAGACCCAGTACTTC. Translation gives CASTETGGFETQYF. This sequence joins TRBV2 and TRBJ2-5, with 9 bases that match TRBD1. The ends lost 7 bases at V and 5 bases at J; junction bases unmatched: 8. Germline assignment: CDR1 SNHLY and CDR2 FYNNEI. There are 14 residues in the CDR3.